This T cell receptor beta chain was sequenced for a study of control samples from healthy donors and cancer patients. Some clones are missing from TCRdb's copy, which holds only in-frame ones; the method was immunoSEQ multiplex PCR. The sample contains 40,000 or so clones, approximately 90% of which appear only once. The V end was cut by 8 bases, the J end by 1 base, with 17 bases between. Germline V gene lookup returns CDR1 SSHAT and CDR2 FNYEAQ (reference sequence). The length of the CDR3 is 15 residues. This sequence originates from a middle-aged woman with head and neck cancer. Material for sequencing was PBMCs. This chain joins TRBV7-7 and TRBJ1-2; D gene uncertain. The CDR3 sequence: CASCPRLWVNYGYTF. Here the CDR3 DNA reads TGTGCCAGCTGTCCCCGACTCTGGGTTAACTATGGCTACACCTTC.